These 17 T cell receptor beta chains originate from one sample sequenced in a study of blood T cell repertoires in COVID-19. Only in-frame clones appear in the TCRdb table, and some are missing; sequencing was by immunoSEQ multiplex PCR. The repertoire has approximately 170,000 clones, about four fifths of them found once; the top ten carry roughly 13%. The sample taken for sequencing was peripheral blood. These receptors came from a man aged 65 to 85 who had recovered from COVID-19.

The chain is built from TRBV14 and TRBJ2-1, with TRBD1 as a possible D gene (6 bases). The ends were cut back, 4 bases at V and 7 bases at J, with 11 bases in the middle. The CDR3 length is 13 residues. Germline CDR1 SGHDN, CDR2 FVKESK. The CDR3 nucleotides read TGTGCCAGCAGCCCAGGACAGTCGAATGAGCAGTTCTTC. Translated, it gives CASSPGQSNEQFF. The entire variable domain, with the rest obtained from reference TRBV14 and TRBJ2-1, is as follows: EAGVTQFPSHSVIEKGQTVTLRCDPISGHDNLYWYRRVMGKEIKFLLHFVKESKQDESGMPNNRFLAERTGGTYSTLKVQPAELEDSGVYFCASSPGQSNEQFFGPGTRLTVL.

CDR3 loop: CASSGTGNYGYTF. CDR3 DNA: TGTGCCAGCAGCGGGACTGGTAACTATGGCTACACCTTC. This rearrangement joins TRBV2 to TRBJ1-2; D perhaps matches TRBD1 (5 bases). Germline V gene lookup returns CDR1 SNHLY and CDR2 FYNNEI. Trimming shortened V by 6 bases and J by 1 base, and 9 bases separated the two germline ends. This CDR3 comprises 13 residues.

This rearrangement joins TRBV10-2 to TRBJ2-2, with 8 bases aligning to TRBD2. The germline V gene encodes CDR1 WSHSY and CDR2 SAAADI. V lost 1 base, J lost 3 bases, and 4 bases stayed unmatched. The CDR3 is made up of 16 amino acids. The CDR3 DNA reads as TGCGCCAGCAGTGAGTGGAATAGCGGGGACACCGGGGAGCTGTTTTTT. Translating it yields CASSEWNSGDTGELFF.

This clone turned up a few times. The chain employs TRBV4-1 and TRBJ1-5, with 7 nucleotides matching TRBD1. This CDR3 comprises 16 residues. Germline V lookup: CDR1 MGHRA, CDR2 YSYEKL. V lost 0 bases to trimming and J lost 6 bases; unmatched junction nucleotides: 8. In DNA, the CDR3 is TGCGCCAGCAGCCAAGACCAGGGGGTTGAATTTCAGCCCCAGCATTTT. It codes for CASSQDQGVEFQPQHF.

This chain connects TRBV21-1 to TRBJ2-5; TRBD2 is taken as the D call from the table, unchecked against the DNA. TRBV21-1 is given as a pseudogene. This CDR3 contains 13 residues. CDR3 bases: TGTGCCAGCAGCGGGCGGGTCGAAGAGACCCAGTACTTC. It translates to CASSGRVEETQYF.

To note about this clone: Mismatch with germline at one junction end may stem from a read error. This sequence joins TRBV9 and TRBJ2-2, with 8 bases identical to TRBD2. This CDR3 comprises 14 residues. Germline V gene sequence: CDR1 SGDLS, CDR2 YYNGEE. CDR3 DNA: TGTGCCAGCAGCCATAGCGGGAACGCCGGGGAGCTGTTTTTT. Its protein is CASSHSGNAGELFF.

In this sample, this clone turned up a few times. The V and J genes are TRBV19 and TRBJ2-7; D perhaps matches TRBD2 (6 bases). Germline V gives CDR1 LNHDA, CDR2 SQIVND (reference sequence). CDR3 size: 15 residues. Trimming took 10 bases from V and 2 from J, leaving 21 bases between them. In nucleotides, the CDR3 is TGTGCCACCCAAACACTGCGGGGCGGCACCTACGAGCAGTACTTC. Its protein product is CATQTLRGGTYEQYF.

The V call is TRBV6-5, the J call TRBJ1-3; 8 bases match TRBD1. The CDR3 is made up of 11 amino acids. CDR1 is MNHEY and CDR2 is SVGAGI in the germline V gene. Trimming at V came to 8 bases and at J to 7 bases, leaving 1 base not matched to a gene. In DNA, the CDR3 is TGTGCCAGCGCAGGGGGCAACACCATATATTTT. Protein sequence: CASAGGNTIYF.

The chain has TRBV11-2 and TRBJ1-1; D may be TRBD1 (6 bases). This CDR3 contains 16 residues. The V and J ends lost 5 bases and 3 bases respectively, with 19 bases between them. Germline CDR1 is SGHAT and CDR2 is FQNNGV. The CDR3 sequence is CASSPVGWGRDTEAFF. In nucleotides, the CDR3 is TGTGCCAGCAGCCCGGTTGGTTGGGGGCGAGACACTGAAGCTTTCTTT.

J is TRBJ2-5 and V is TRBV5-4, with TRBD2 identical over 11 bases. The CDR3 is 16 residues long. After removal of 4 bases from V and 0 bases from J, the junction contained 5 bases not matched to a gene. Germline assignment: CDR1 SGHNT and CDR2 YYREEE (reference sequence). The CDR3 region is CASSQGGLADQETQYF. As DNA, the CDR3 is TGTGCCAGCAGCCAGGGGGGACTAGCGGACCAAGAGACCCAGTACTTC.

V is TRBV11-2 and J is TRBJ2-7; 9 positions agree with TRBD2. The CDR3 totals 14 residues. The ends lost 5 bases at V and 3 bases at J; junction bases unmatched: 5. The germline gives CDR1 SGHAT, CDR2 FQNNGV. In nucleotides, the CDR3 is TGTGCCAGCAGCCCGGGACTAGCAAGCTACGAGCAGTACTTC. This gives the protein CASSPGLASYEQYF. The full variable domain, in which reference TRBV11-2 and TRBJ2-7 provide the parts outside the CDR3, is EAGVAQSPRYKIIEKRQSVAFWCNPISGHATLYWYQQILGQGPKLLIQFQNNGVVDDSQLPKDRFSAERLKGVDSTLKIQPAKLEDSAVYLCASSPGLASYEQYFGPGTRLTVT.

The V and J genes are TRBV10-3 and TRBJ1-1; 8 bases match TRBD1. Per the germline V gene, CDR1 is ENHRY and CDR2 is SYGVKD. Trimming cost V 4 bases and J 2 bases; bases outside gene matches: 6. There are 15 residues in the CDR3. The CDR3 sequence is CAISAPGQANTEAFF. In nucleotides, the CDR3 is TGTGCCATCAGTGCCCCGGGACAGGCAAACACTGAAGCTTTCTTT.

The chain joins TRBV20-1 to TRBJ2-5; 7 positions agree with TRBD1. The ends lost 3 bases at V and 5 bases at J; junction bases unmatched: 15. CDR1 and CDR2 from the germline V gene are DFQATT and SNEGSKA (reference sequence). This CDR3 comprises 16 residues. The CDR3 nucleotides read TGCAGTGCTAGTCCCTCGACAGGGCCCGGCGCGGAGACCCAGTACTTC. Translation: CSASPSTGPGAETQYF.

Comment on this clone: The sample contains more than one DNA sequence encoding this CDR3. This rearrangement joins TRBV6-5 to TRBJ1-2; TRBD1 matches at 8 bases. CDR3 length: 15 amino acids. The V gene's germline CDR1 is MNHEY and CDR2 SVGAGI. V dropped 0 bases and J dropped 4; count of bases not matched to a gene: 4. This chain's CDR3 is CASSYSGQGGYGYTF. The CDR3 DNA reads as TGTGCCAGCAGTTACTCAGGACAGGGAGGCTATGGCTACACCTTC.

The chain joins TRBV24-1 to TRBJ2-1; a weak D match, TRBD2 (6 bases). Germline V gene data show CDR1 as KGHDR and CDR2 as SFDVKD. The V gene lost 4 bases and the J gene lost 5 bases, with 20 bases spanning the gap. The CDR3 length is 17 residues. CDR3 in amino acids: CATSDRLVRGTHNEQFF. The CDR3 DNA reads TGTGCCACCAGTGACCGGCTGGTTCGCGGGACCCACAATGAGCAGTTCTTC.

The CDR3 loop reads CASGTGVTNTEAFF. DNA for the CDR3: TGTGCCAGCGGGACAGGAGTCACGAACACTGAAGCTTTCTTT. The chain combines TRBV7-9 with TRBJ1-1; TRBD1 matches 8 bases. After removal of 8 bases from V and 1 base from J, the junction contained 6 bases not matched to a gene. Germline CDR1 reads SEHNR; CDR2 reads FQNEAQ (reference sequence). The CDR3 loop spans 14 amino acids.

The chain recombines TRBV25-1 with TRBJ2-1; 7 positions match TRBD1. The CDR3 consists of 16 residues. CDR1 and CDR2 from the germline V gene are MGHDK and SYGVNS. V shed 1 base, J shed 7 bases, and the junction held 10 bases outside the gene matches. CDR3 loop: CASSESRDRPNNEQFF. The DNA for the CDR3 is TGTGCCAGCAGTGAATCCCGGGACAGACCTAATAATGAGCAGTTCTTC.